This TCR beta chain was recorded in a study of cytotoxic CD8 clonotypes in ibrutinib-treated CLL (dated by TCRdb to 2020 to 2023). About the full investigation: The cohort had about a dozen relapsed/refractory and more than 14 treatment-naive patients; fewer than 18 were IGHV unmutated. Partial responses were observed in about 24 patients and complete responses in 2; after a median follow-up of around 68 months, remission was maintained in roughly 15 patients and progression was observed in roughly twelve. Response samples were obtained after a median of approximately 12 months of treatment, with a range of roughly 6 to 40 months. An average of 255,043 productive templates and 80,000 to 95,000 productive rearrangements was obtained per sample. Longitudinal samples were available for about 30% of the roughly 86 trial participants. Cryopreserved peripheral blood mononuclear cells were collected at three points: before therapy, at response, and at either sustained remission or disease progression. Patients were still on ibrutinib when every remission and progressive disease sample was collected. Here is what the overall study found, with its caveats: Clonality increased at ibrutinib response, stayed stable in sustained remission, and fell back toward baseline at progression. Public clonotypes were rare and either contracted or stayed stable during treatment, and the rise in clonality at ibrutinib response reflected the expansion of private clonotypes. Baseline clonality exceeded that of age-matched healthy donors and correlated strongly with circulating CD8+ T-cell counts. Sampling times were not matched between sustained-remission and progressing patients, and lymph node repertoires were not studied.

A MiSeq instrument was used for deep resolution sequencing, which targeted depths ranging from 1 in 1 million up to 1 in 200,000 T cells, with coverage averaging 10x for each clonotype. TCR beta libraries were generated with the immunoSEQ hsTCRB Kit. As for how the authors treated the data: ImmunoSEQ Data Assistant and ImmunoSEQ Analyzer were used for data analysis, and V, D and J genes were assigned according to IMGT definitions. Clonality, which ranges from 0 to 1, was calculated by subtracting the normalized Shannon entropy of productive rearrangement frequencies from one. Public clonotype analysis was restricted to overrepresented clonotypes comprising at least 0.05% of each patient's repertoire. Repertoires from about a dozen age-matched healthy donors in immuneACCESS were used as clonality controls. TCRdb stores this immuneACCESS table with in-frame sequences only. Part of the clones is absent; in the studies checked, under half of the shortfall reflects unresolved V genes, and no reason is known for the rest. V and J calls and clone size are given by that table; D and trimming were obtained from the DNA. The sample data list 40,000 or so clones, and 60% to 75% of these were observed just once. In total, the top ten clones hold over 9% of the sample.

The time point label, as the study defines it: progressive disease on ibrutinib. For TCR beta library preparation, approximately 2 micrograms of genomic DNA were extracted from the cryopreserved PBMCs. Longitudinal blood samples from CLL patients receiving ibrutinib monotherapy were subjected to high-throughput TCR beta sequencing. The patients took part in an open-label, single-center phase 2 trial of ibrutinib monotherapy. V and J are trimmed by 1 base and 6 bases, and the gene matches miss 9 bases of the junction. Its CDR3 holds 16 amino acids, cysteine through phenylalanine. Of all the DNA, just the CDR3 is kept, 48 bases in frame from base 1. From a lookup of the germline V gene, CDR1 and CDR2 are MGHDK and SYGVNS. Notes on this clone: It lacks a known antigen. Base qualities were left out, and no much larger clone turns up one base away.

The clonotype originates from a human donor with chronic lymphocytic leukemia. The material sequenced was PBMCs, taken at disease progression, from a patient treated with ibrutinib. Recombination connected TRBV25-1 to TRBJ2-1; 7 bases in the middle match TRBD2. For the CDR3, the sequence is CASSESGRERGNEQFF. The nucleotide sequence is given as TGTGCCAGCAGTGAATCGGGGCGGGAGAGGGGCAATGAGCAGTTCTTC.